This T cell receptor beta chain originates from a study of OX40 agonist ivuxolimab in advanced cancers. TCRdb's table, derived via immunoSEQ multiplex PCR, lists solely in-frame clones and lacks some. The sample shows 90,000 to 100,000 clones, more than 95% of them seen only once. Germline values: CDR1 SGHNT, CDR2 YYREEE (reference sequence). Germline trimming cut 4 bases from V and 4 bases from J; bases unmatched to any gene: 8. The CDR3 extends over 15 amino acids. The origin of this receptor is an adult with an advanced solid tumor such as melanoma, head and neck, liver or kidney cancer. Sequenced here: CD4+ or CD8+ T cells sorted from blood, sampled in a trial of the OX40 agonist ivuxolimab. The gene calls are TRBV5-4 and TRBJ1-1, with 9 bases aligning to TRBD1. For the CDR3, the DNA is TGTGCCAGCAGCCAAGGGACAGGGAGGATCACTGAAGCTTTCTTT. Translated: CASSQGTGRITEAFF.